One sample yielded the 5 T cell receptor beta chains listed below, sequenced in a study of tumor-infiltrating lymphocytes in primary liver carcinoma. The investigators made TCR beta cDNA from 500 ng total RNA, using a constant-region primer. Construction of TCR beta libraries relied on three successive nested multiplex PCR rounds employing slightly modified ARM-PCR. It was with TRBV1-TRBV30 forward primers and a C-beta reverse primer that the first two PCR rounds were run, at approximately 10 cycles each. TCRdb fed the multiplex PCR reads into MiXCR, producing one record per CDR3 protein. The sample consists of tens of thousands of distinct CDR3 sequences, approximately 79% of them appearing once. The study co-extracted DNA and RNA from about 20-30 mg of unsorted bulk tissue. What was sequenced was liver tumor tissue from sampling region 4. Subset indicated: tumor region T4, right-lateral pole. These receptors were obtained from a woman in her 30s with primary liver carcinoma and hepatitis B virus infection.

Note on this clonotype: At one end the junction does not follow the germline gene, possibly because of a read error. CDR3 sequence reads: CGSSDRDRGSKRWSSTEAFF. The DNA for the CDR3 is TGTGGCAGCAGCGATCGGGACAGGGGAAGCAAGAGGTGGAGTAGCACTGAAGCTTTCTTT. J is TRBJ1-1 and V is TRBV11-2, with TRBD1 matching over 10 bases. This CDR3 is built from 20 residues. Looked up from germline, CDR1 is SGHAT and CDR2 is FQNNGV.

Details on this clonotype: One end of the junction is discordant with germline, which a read error may explain. The gene calls are TRBV4-3 and TRBJ2-1; D is possibly TRBD2 (6 bases). Germline loops: CDR1 LGHNA, CDR2 YSLEER. The CDR3 contains 16 residues. This CDR3 reads CASSQDAGSSHNEQLF. In DNA, the CDR3 is TGCGCCAGCAGCCAAGATGCGGGAAGCTCCCACAATGAGCAACTCTTC.

About this clonotype itself: No conserved phenylalanine or tryptophan is present at the end of the CDR3, so a read error is the likely explanation. This sequence joins TRBV4-1 and TRBJ2-3; no definite D call. CDR3 length: 18 amino acids. Germline V gene data show CDR1 as MGHRA and CDR2 as YSYEKL. V was trimmed by 2 bases and J by 6 bases, leaving 24 bases between them. Written as DNA, the CDR3 is TGCGCCAGCAGCCAACTAGGCATGGTAGCCGAACACCCGGATACGCAGTATTTA. Translating it yields CASSQLGMVAEHPDTQYL.

This clonotype is labeled as large. The chain has TRBV11-2 and TRBJ2-7; D not certain. The germline gives CDR1 SGHAT, CDR2 FQNNGV. V lost 8 bases and J 5 bases, leaving 13 bases between the germline ends. This CDR3 has 12 amino acids. CDR3 region: CASRIGYHEQYF. Here the CDR3 DNA reads TGTGCCAGCCGCATAGGGTACCACGAGCAGTACTTC.

On this clonotype: The junction and the germline gene differ at one end; a read error may be behind it. CDR3 DNA sequence: TGTGCCTGCAGTTTAAGTCTCTCCCGCGACTATGGCTACACCTTC. Translated: CACSLSLSRDYGYTF. This chain links TRBV12-3 or TRBV12-4 with TRBJ1-2; D ambiguous. The CDR3 loop spans 15 amino acids.